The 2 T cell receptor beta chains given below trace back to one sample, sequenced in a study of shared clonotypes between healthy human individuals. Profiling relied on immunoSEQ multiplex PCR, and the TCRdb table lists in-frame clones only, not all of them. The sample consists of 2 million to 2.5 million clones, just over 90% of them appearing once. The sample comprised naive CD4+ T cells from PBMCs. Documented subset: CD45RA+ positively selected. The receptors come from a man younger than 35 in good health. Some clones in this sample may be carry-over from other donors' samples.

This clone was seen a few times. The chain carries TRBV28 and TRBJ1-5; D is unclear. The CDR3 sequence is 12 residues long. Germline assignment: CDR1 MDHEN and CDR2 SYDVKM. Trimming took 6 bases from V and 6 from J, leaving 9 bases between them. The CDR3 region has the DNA TGTGCCAGCAGCCGAAACATTCAGCCCCAGCATTTT. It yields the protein CASSRNIQPQHF.

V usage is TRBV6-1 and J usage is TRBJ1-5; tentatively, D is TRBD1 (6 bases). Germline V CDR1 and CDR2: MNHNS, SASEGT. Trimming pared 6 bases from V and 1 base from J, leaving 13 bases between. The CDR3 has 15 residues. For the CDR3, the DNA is TGTGCCAGCAGCTTTACAGGGTTGAGCAATCAGCCCCAGCATTTT. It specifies CASSFTGLSNQPQHF.